The present entry profiles one TCR beta chain with its context. This record belongs to a study of T cells expressing NK-cell markers. TCRdb reprocessed the 5' RACE reads, keeping one entry per CDR3 protein, no DNA. There are about 460,000 distinct CDR3 sequences in the sample, with more than 1.4% held by the top ten. Sequencing used blood T cells: a sorted CD56 or NKG2C T cell subset, CD4+ or CD8+ T cells, or bulk PBMC T cells (not recorded which). The receptor comes from a woman between 45 and 60 years old in good health.

The CDR3 loop is CASNRGGSTDTQYF. The chain joins TRBV9 to TRBJ2-3; TCRdb's D gene call, TRBD2, goes unchecked for lack of DNA. Germline CDR1 SGDLS, CDR2 YYNGEE. CDR3 length: 14 residues.